This TCR beta chain emerged from a study of vaccination effects on CD4 cells after COVID-19. The assay was immunoSEQ multiplex PCR, and TCRdb's table has in-frame clones only and misses some. The table has under 80,000 clones, roughly 79% seen once. With regard to this clone: Antigen specificity is unknown.

Under the ViraFEST assay, PBMC were stimulated with viral peptide pools so that antigen-specific CD4+ T cells expanded. Sequencing was performed afterwards. Once cultured for nine to ten days, the cells underwent separation to obtain CD4+ T cells. Each participant received a vaccine that was either BNT162b2 or mRNA-1273, given as two doses. Previously uninfected by SARS-CoV-2, the vaccine recipients also showed negative nucleocapsid antibodies. The CDR3 extends over 16 amino acids. Germline assignment: CDR1 LNHDA and CDR2 SQIVND (reference sequence). Trimming removed 6 bases from V and 6 bases from J; junction bases left unmatched: 10. Study-wide points: The study had few convalescent patients and no early post-infection timepoints.

This sample comprised CD4+ T cells from PBMCs cultured with HCoV-OC43 spike peptides, obtained after COVID-19 vaccination. As for subset: HCoV-OC43 spike overlapping peptide pool stimulation. V gene TRBV19 combines with J gene TRBJ1-6; 8 positions agree with TRBD1. The clonotype comes from a human donor who received a COVID-19 vaccine. CDR3 DNA: TGTGCCAGTAGGATTACAGGGGGATACGGTAATTCACCCCTCCACTTT. This gives the protein CASRITGGYGNSPLHF. The variable domain in full, completed from reference TRBV19 and TRBJ1-6, reads DGGITQSPKYLFRKEGQNVTLSCEQNLNHDAMYWYRQDPGQGLRLIYYSQIVNDFQKGDIAEGYSVSREKKESFPLTVTSAQKNPTAFYLCASRITGGYGNSPLHFGNGTRLTVT.